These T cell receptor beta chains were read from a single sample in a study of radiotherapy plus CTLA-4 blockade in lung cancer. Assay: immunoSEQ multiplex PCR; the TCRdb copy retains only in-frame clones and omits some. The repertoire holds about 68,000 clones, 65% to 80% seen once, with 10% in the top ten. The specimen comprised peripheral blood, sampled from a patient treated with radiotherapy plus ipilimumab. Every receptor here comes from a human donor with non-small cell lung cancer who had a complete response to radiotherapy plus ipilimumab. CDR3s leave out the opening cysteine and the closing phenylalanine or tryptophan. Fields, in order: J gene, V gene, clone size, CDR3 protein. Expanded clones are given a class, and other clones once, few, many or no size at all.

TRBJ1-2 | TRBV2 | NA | ASSGGQGNYGYT
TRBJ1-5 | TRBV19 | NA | ASSTTGTGFNQPQH
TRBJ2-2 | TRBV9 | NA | ASSGVAGGRRELF
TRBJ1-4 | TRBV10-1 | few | ASSPTGTNEKLF
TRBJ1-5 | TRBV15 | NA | ATSLGQGPNQPQH
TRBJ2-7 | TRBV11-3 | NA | ASSIGQSYEQY
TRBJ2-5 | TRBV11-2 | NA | ASSGSQPRETQY
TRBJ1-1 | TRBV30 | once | AWSGRGGTEAF
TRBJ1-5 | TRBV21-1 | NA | ASNHRCLSTGAGQPQH
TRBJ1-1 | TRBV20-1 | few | SANPGRQAF
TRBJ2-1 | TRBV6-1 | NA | ASGGNIPREQF
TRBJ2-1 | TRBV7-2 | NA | ASSSSFHEQF
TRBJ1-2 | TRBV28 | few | ASSQDGRYGYT
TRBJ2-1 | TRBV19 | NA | ASSAIRAGYNEQF
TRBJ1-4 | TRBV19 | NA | ASSIDEAPGEKLF
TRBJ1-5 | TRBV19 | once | ASSIESGNQPQH
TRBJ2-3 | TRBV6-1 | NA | ASSEGPGQGGTDTQY
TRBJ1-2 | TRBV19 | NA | AADDGVRGYT
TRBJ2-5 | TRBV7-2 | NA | ASSRRPDRGQETQY
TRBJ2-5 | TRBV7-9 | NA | ASSPGQAQETQY
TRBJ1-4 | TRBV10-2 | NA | ASADPGQGVGEKLF
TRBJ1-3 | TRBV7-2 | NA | ASSRPGLTGNTIY
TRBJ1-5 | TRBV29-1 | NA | SVGWGSSNQPQH
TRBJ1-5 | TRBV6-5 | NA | ASSSRGESDQPQH
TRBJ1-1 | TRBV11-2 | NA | ASSIGDRRDAEAF
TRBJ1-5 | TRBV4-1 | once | ASSPSRQTESNQPQH
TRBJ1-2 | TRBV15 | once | ATSRDGTAYGYT